This section outlines one T cell receptor (beta chain) sequence together with its context. The sample holds many counts of this clonotype. No antigen is known for it. No base qualities exist here, and no much larger clone lies one base off it. A case-control design nested within a healthcare worker cohort in London, UK, was used, with weekly nasopharyngeal swab PCR tests and blood sampling performed. Healthcare workers were enrolled in the week of the UK lockdown, from 23 to 31 March 2020, and were followed every week for up to roughly 16 weeks. The CDR3 sequence holds 15 residues, the cysteine and phenylalanine included. Here the CDR3 DNA is all that survives: 45 bases in frame from base 1. The V and J ends are trimmed by 2 bases and 5 bases, leaving 12 bases between them. As encoded in the germline V gene, CDR1 is KGHSH while CDR2 is LQKENI. This sample stems from a study of early T cells in non-severe SARS-CoV-2 infection (dated by TCRdb to about 2021). Context from the whole study: Because TCR sequencing relied on bulk RNA taken from unsorted whole blood, pairing of alpha and beta chains was not possible.

What the study reported, not specific to this receptor: VDJdb matching was skewed toward anti-spike CD8 responses and likely underestimated virus-specific expansions, missing private and CD4 specificities.

The library was generated by 5' RACE. The sequencer was a NextSeq 500. In the TCR library protocol, unique molecular identifiers were attached to individual cDNA molecules to correct for PCR bias and sequencing error. Both TCR alpha and beta chains were sequenced, and tight co-correlation was observed between alpha and beta sequence abundances in each sample. Processing in the source paper ran as follows. Decombinator V4 was used to annotate the V gene, J gene and CDR3 of the TCR sequences. Expanded TCRs were defined as changing significantly between any two time points under a Poisson model with p below 0.0001. Abundances of TCRs were expressed as counts per million after normalisation to the total number of TCRs sequenced in each sample. TRAV1-2 paired with TRAJ12, TRAJ20 or TRAJ33 defined MAIT TCRs, while TRAV10 paired with TRAJ18 defined iNKT TCRs. VDJdb, accessed 1 November 2021, was searched for CMV, EBV and SARS-CoV-2 annotated TCRs, with TCRs annotated for multiple antigens excluded. TCRdb applied fastp at Q25 and MiXCR to the public reads, then kept only in-frame beta chains. Rows are unified per CDR3 protein, each entry keeping the most common DNA and genes. The authors' filters were not applied to this entry. The sample has 84,000 or so distinct CDR3 sequences on record, 9% to 14% of them singletons. Of the sample, about 2.7% falls within the top ten clones.

Here the chain combines TRBV18 and TRBJ2-2; too little of a D gene remains to name it. Sequenced: whole blood. The sequence was collected from an adult who was a healthcare worker with PCR-confirmed SARS-CoV-2 infection or an uninfected control (not recorded which). Here the CDR3 is given as CASSPEGRLTGELFF. The DNA sequence is TGTGCCAGCTCACCAGAAGGGCGGTTGACCGGGGAGCTGTTTTTT.